This T cell receptor (beta chain) comes out of a study of blood T cell repertoires in COVID-19 (dated by TCRdb to 2020 to 2021). About the investigation overall: The collaborator samples originated in the United States, Italy and Spain and spanned the acute and convalescent phases of COVID-19. The sample metadata nearly always contained a de-identified subject ID, COVID-19 status, age in years and sex. The material from the prospective study consisted of cDNA or gDNA derived from T cells, B-cell-depleted T cells, or PBMCs. The samples were drawn from two sources: the first 160 participants of the ongoing ImmuneRACE study, and 1,254 subjects contributed by 6 global collaborators. Deeply sampled blood TCRbeta repertoires from subjects exposed to, actively infected with, or recovered from COVID-19 were included in the dataset. Where available, HLA class I and class II types were obtained from metadata supplied by the sample provider rather than from assay-based typing. The repertoires were released in a freely available public database intended as a resource for research on the immune response to SARS-CoV-2.

On this clone itself: Its recognized antigen is unknown. The input lacks base qualities; no much larger clone sits a single base away.

The research as a whole found: Clinical and demographic metadata were provided uncurated, with the amount varying by source and participant.

The collaborating institutions used their own protocols to collect whole blood in K2EDTA tubes. For TCRbeta analysis, collaborators shipped samples as frozen whole blood, isolated PBMCs, or DNA extracted from either of those sample types. TCRbeta CDR3 regions were amplified from genomic DNA by means of the immunoSEQ Assay, a bias-controlled multiplex PCR. The paper's processing steps were these. The number of nucleated cells in each sample was estimated from the amplification of reference gene primers within the assay. To quantify the absolute abundance of each unique TCRbeta CDR3 rearrangement, sequence reads were collapsed and filtered. For each sample, productive Simpson clonality was calculated as the square root of Simpson's diversity index over productive rearrangements. TCRdb obtained this table from immuneACCESS and retained in-frame rearrangements with V and J assigned. These tables miss some clones; where compared with another copy, unresolved V genes account for less than half of the shortfall, and the remainder is unexplained. The DNA gave D and trimming, while V, J and clone size come from that table. The sample yields roughly 190,000 clones; 80% to 90% were counted once. The ten largest clones take up around 21% of the sample.

The clonotype comes from a human donor in a cohort sampled during active COVID-19. Sequenced: peripheral blood.

In nucleotides, the sequence is TGTGCCATCAGTCGCGGGGGAGACAACAATGAGCAGTTCTTC. Its translation reads: CAISRGGDNNEQFF. The V and J segments used are TRBV10-3 and TRBJ2-1; 7 middle bases align to TRBD2. The germline V gene gives CDR1 as ENHRY and CDR2 as SYGVKD. Trimmed from V: 5 bases; trimmed from J: 5 bases; junction bases lacking a gene match: 6. The CDR3 contains 14 residues, cysteine and phenylalanine counted. Solely the CDR3 DNA is kept, with 42 bases framed from the first base.